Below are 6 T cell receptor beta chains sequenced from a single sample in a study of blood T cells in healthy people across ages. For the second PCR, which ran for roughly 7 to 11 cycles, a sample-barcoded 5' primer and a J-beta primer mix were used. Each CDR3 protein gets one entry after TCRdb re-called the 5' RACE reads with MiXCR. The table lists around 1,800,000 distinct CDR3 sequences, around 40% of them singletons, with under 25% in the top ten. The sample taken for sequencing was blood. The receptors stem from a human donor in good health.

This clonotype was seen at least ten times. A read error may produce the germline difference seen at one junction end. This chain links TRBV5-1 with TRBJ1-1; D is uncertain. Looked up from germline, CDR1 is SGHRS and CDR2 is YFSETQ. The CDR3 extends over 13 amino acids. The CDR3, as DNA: TGTGCCAGCAGCTTACAGCCGAACACTGAAGCTTTCTTT. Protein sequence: CASSLQPNTEAFF.

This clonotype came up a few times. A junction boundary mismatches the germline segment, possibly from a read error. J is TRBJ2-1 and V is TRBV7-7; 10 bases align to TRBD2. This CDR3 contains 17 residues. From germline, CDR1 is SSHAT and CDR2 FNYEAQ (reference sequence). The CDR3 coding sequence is TGTGCTAGCAGCTTAGGTTCAGCGGGGGGGCCGTACAATGAGCAGTTCTTC. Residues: CASSLGSAGGPYNEQFF.

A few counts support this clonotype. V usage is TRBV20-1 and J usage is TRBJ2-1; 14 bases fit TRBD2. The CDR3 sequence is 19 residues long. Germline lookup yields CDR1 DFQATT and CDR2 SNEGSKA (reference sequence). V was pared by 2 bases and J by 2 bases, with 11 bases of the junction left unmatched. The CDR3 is CSARSVRTSGGWAYNEQFF. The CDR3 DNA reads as TGCAGTGCTAGATCGGTCAGGACTAGCGGGGGGTGGGCCTACAATGAGCAGTTCTTC.

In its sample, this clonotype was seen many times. The DNA for the CDR3 is TGCGCCAGCAGCCAAGGTCTAGCGGGGGGTTCATACGAGCAGTACTTC. This codes for CASSQGLAGGSYEQYF. The chain recombines TRBV4-3 with TRBJ2-7; 11 nucleotides agree with TRBD2. The germline V gene has CDR1 LGHNA and CDR2 YSLEER. The V segment lost 1 base and the J segment 4 bases; nucleotides outside the gene matches: 6. CDR3 length equals 16 residues.

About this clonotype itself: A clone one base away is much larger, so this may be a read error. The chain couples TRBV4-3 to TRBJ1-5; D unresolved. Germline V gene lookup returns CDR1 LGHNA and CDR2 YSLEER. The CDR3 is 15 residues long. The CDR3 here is CASSQDGGRNQLQHF. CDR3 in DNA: TGCGCCAGCAGCCAAGATGGTGGACGCAATCAGCTCCAGCATTTT.

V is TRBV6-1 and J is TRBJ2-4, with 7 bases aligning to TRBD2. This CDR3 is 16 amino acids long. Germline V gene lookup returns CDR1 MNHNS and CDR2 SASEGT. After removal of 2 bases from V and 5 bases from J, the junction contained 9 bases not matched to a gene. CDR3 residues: CASSEWGGDWENIQYF. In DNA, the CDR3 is TGTGCCAGCAGTGAATGGGGGGGGGACTGGGAAAACATTCAGTACTTC.